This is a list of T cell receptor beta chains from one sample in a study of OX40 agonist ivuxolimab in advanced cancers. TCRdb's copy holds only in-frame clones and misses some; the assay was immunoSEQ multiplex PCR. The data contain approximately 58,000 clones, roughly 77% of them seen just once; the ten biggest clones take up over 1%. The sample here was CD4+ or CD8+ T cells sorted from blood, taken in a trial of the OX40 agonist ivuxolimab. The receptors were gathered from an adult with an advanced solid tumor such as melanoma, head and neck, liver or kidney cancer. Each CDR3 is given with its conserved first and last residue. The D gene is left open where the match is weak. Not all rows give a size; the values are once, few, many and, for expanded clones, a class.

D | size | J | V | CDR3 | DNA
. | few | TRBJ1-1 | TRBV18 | CASHLMNTEAFF | TGTGCCAGCCACCTAATGAACACTGAAGCTTTCTTT
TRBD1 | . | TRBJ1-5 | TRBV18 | CASSIQGGPHQPQHF | TGTGCCAGCTCAATCCAGGGGGGACCTCATCAGCCCCAGCATTTT
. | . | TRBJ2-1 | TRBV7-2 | CASSRSSYNEQFF | TGTGCCAGCAGCCGGAGCTCCTACAATGAGCAGTTCTTC
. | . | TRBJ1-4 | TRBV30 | CAWSRNEKLFF | TGTGCCTGGAGTCGCAATGAAAAACTGTTTTTT
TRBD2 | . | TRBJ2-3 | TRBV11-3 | CASSLDYAGTSPHTDTQYF | TGTGCCAGCAGCTTAGACTACGCCGGGACTAGCCCACACACAGATACGCAGTATTTT
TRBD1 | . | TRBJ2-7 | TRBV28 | CASSGGRTGAFEQYF | TGTGCCAGCAGTGGAGGTCGCACAGGGGCCTTCGAGCAGTACTTC
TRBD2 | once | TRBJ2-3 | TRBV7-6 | CASSLSIAGATDTQYF | TGTGCCAGCAGCTTATCCATCGCGGGAGCAACAGATACGCAGTATTTT
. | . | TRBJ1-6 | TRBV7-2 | CASSYSGTERDLTLHF | TGTGCCAGCAGCTATAGTGGAACAGAACGTGACCTCACCCTCCACTTT
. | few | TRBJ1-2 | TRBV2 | CASSVTSSGYTF | TGTGCCAGCAGTGTAACCAGTAGCGGCTACACCTTC
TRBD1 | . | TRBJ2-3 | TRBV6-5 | CASIDRGRTDTQYF | TGTGCCAGCATAGACAGGGGGCGCACAGATACGCAGTATTTT
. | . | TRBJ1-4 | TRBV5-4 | CASSSGGGAFNEKLFF | TGTGCCAGCAGCTCCGGAGGGGGAGCGTTTAATGAAAAACTGTTTTTT
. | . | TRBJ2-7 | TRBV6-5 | CASSLSGTVSYEQYF | TGTGCCAGCAGCCTGTCTGGGACCGTCTCCTACGAGCAGTACTTC
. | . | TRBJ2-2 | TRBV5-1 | CASSPESLAVAGELFF | TGCGCCAGCAGCCCCGAGAGTCTGGCGGTCGCCGGGGAGCTGTTTTTT
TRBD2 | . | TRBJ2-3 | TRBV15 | CATSSWAGADTQYF | TGTGCCACCAGCAGTTGGGCGGGAGCAGATACGCAGTATTTT
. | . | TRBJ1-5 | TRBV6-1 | CASSGGTGSGQPQHF | TGTGCCAGCAGTGGAGGAACAGGGTCAGGTCAGCCCCAGCATTTT
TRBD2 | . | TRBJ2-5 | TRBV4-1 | CASSQGSGFQETQYF | TGCGCCAGCAGCCAAGGTAGCGGGTTCCAAGAGACCCAGTACTTC
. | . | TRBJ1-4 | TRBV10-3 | CAINKDLNEKLFF | TGTGCCATCAATAAGGACTTAAATGAAAAACTGTTTTTT
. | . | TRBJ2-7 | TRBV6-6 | CASSYGLNSYEQYF | TGTGCCAGCAGTTACGGTCTGAACTCCTACGAGCAGTACTTC
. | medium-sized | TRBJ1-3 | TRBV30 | CAWSVEPGNTIYF | TGTGCCTGGAGTGTCGAGCCGGGAAACACCATATATTTT
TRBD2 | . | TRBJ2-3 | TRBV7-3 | CASSLAGGPRSTDTQYF | TGTGCCAGCAGCTTAGCGGGAGGGCCGAGGAGCACAGATACGCAGTATTTT
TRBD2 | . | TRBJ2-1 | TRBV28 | CASSFPYPGLEQFF | TGTGCCAGCAGTTTCCCTTACCCGGGACTAGAGCAGTTCTTC
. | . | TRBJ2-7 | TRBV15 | CATSRAKASYEQYF | TGTGCCACCAGCAGAGCTAAGGCCTCCTACGAGCAGTACTTC
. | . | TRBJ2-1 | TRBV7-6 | CASSSFGVANEQFF | TGTGCCAGCAGCTCGTTCGGGGTTGCCAATGAGCAGTTCTTC
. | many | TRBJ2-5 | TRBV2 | CASTKGIQETQYF | TGTGCCAGCACAAAGGGGATACAAGAGACCCAGTACTTC
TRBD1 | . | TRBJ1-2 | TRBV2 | CASSEGWTGYRGYTF | TGTGCCAGCAGTGAAGGATGGACAGGGTACAGGGGCTACACCTTC
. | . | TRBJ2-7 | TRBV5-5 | CASSLGNSPNSYEQYF | TGTGCCAGCAGCTTGGGTAACAGCCCGAACTCCTACGAGCAGTACTTC
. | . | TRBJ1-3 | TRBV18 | CASSPYGLRTGNTIYF | TGTGCCAGCTCACCATACGGGTTGCGAACTGGAAACACCATATATTTT
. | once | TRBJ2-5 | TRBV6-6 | CATAAGAQETQYF | TGTGCCACCGCCGCCGGGGCCCAAGAGACCCAGTACTTC
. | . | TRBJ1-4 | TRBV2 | CASSARLWEKLFF | TGTGCCAGCAGCGCTAGACTTTGGGAAAAACTGTTTTTT
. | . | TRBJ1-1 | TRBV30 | CAWSVQGGGTEAFF | TGTGCCTGGAGTGTACAGGGCGGAGGCACTGAAGCTTTCTTT
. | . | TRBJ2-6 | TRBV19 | CASSRNSRSGANVLTF | TGTGCCAGTAGTAGGAACAGTCGCTCTGGGGCCAACGTCCTGACTTTC
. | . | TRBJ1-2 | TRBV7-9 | CASSLITENYGYTF | TGTGCCAGCAGCTTAATAACGGAAAACTATGGCTACACCTTC
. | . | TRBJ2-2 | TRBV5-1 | CASKSGSNTGELFF | TGCGCCAGCAAAAGTGGTTCGAACACCGGGGAGCTGTTTTTT
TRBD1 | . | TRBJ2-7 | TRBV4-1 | CASSQSRTGYSYEQYF | TGCGCCAGCAGCCAGAGTCGGACAGGTTATTCCTACGAGCAGTACTTC
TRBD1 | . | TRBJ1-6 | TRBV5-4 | CASSGDRVGSPLHF | TGTGCCAGCAGCGGGGACAGGGTGGGTTCACCCCTCCACTTT
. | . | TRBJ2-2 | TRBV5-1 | CASSQKRAGIGGELFF | TGCGCCAGCAGCCAAAAGCGGGCCGGGATAGGCGGGGAGCTGTTTTTT
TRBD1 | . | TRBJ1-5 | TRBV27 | CASSPDRGPENQPQHF | TGTGCCAGCAGTCCGGACAGGGGGCCAGAAAATCAGCCCCAGCATTTT
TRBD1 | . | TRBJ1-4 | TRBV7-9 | CASSQTGGDEKLFF | TGTGCCAGCAGCCAAACAGGGGGAGATGAAAAACTGTTTTTT
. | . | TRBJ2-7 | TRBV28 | CASSLGPPGDEQYF | TGTGCCAGCAGTTTAGGCCCCCCGGGGGACGAGCAGTACTTC
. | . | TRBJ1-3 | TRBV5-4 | CASSGQGNTIYF | TGTGCCAGCAGCGGGCAAGGAAACACCATATATTTT
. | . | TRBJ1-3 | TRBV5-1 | CASSLAPGFLRNTIYF | TGCGCCAGCAGCTTGGCCCCGGGGTTTCTTCGAAACACCATATATTTT
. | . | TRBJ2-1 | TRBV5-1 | CASSLGLNGVNEQFF | TGCGCCAGCAGCTTGGGTTTGAATGGAGTCAATGAGCAGTTCTTC
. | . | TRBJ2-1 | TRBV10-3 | CAISESPGAYNEQFF | TGTGCCATCAGTGAGTCGCCGGGGGCCTACAATGAGCAGTTCTTC
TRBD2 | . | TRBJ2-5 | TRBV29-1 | CSTRALAGETQYF | TGCAGCACCCGAGCACTAGCGGGGGAGACCCAGTACTTC
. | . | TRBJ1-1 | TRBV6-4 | CASSRAGTGSVMNTEAFF | TGTGCCAGCAGCCGGGCTGGAACAGGGTCTGTCATGAACACTGAAGCTTTCTTT
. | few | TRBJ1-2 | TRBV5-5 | CASSWTPGEGGGYTF | TGTGCCAGCAGCTGGACCCCAGGGGAAGGAGGTGGCTACACCTTC
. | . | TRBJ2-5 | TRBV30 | CALDRGRQETQYF | TGTGCCCTGGACAGAGGACGGCAAGAGACCCAGTACTTC
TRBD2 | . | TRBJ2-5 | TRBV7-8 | CASSLLSGSWETQYF | TGTGCCAGCAGCTTACTTAGCGGGTCGTGGGAGACCCAGTACTTC
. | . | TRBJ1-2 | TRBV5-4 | CASSDGQTYGYTF | TGTGCCAGCAGCGACGGGCAGACCTATGGCTACACCTTC
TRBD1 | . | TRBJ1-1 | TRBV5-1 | CASSSGQLNTEAFF | TGCGCCAGCAGCTCGGGACAGCTGAACACTGAAGCTTTCTTT
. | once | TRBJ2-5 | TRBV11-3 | CASSLPEGGETQYF | TGTGCCAGCAGCCTCCCGGAGGGCGGAGAGACCCAGTACTTC
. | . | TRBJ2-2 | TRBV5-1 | CASSLPTFANTGELFF | TGCGCCAGCAGCTTGCCGACGTTTGCGAACACCGGGGAGCTGTTTTTT
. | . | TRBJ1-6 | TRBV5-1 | CASSFQTGGSPLHF | TGCGCCAGCAGCTTCCAAACGGGAGGTTCACCCCTCCACTTT
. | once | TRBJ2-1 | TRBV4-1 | CASSQVDMISYNEQFF | TGCGCCAGCAGCCAAGTTGACATGATCTCCTACAATGAGCAGTTCTTC
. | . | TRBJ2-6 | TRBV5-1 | CASRGPNTGANVLTF | TGCGCCAGCAGGGGACCGAACACTGGGGCCAACGTCCTGACTTTC
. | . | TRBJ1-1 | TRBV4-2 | CASSQQTNTEAFF | TGTGCCAGCAGCCAACAGACGAACACTGAAGCTTTCTTT
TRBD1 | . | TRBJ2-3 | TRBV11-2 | CASSLLTGWGSTDTQYF | TGTGCCAGCAGCTTATTGACAGGGTGGGGAAGCACAGATACGCAGTATTTT
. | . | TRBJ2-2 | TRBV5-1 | CASMGRRMNTGELFF | TGCGCCAGCATGGGCAGGAGGATGAACACCGGGGAGCTGTTTTTT
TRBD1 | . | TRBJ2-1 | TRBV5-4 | CASSLRQGDNEQFF | TGTGCCAGCAGCCTTCGACAGGGGGACAATGAGCAGTTCTTC